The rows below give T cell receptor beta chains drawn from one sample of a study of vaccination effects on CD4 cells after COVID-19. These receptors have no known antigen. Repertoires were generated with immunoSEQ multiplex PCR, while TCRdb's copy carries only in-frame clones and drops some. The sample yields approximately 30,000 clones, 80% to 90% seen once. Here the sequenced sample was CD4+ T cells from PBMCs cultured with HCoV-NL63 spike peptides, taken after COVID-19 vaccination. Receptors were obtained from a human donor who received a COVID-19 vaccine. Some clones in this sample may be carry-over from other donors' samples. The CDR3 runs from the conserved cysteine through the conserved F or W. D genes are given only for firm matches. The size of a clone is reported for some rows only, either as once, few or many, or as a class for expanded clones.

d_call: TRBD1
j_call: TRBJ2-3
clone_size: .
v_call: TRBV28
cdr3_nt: TGTGCCAGCAGTAACAGGGGCCTGAGCACAGATACGCAGTATTTT
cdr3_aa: CASSNRGLSTDTQYF

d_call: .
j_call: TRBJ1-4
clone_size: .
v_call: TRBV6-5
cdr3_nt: TGTGCCAGCAGTTACACAACAACTAATGAAAAACTGTTTTTT
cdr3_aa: CASSYTTTNEKLFF

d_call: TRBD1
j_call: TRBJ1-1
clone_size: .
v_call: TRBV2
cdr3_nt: TGTGCCAGCACTTTGTCAGGGGGAAGCACTGAAGCTTTCTTT
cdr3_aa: CASTLSGGSTEAFF

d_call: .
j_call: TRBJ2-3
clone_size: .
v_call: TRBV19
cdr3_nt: TGTGCCAGTAGCACGGCGGGGACGCAGTATTTT
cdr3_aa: CASSTAGTQYF

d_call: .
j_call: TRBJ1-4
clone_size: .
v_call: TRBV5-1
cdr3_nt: TGCGCCAGCAGCTTGGACACGGCGAATGAAAAACTGTTTTTT
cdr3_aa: CASSLDTANEKLFF

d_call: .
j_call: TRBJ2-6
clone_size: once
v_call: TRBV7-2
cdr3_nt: TGTGCCAGCACCAGCCCGAGTGGGGCCAACGTCCTGACTTTC
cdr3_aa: CASTSPSGANVLTF

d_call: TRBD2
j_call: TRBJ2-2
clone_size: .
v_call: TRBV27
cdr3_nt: TGTGCCAGCAGTTTTTACGGGGGGGCCACCGGGGAGCTGTTTTTT
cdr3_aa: CASSFYGGATGELFF

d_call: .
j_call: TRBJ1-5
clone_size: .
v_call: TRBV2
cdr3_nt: TGTGCCAGCAGTCTTACAGCGTGGGGCAATCAGCCCCAGCATTTT
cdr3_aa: CASSLTAWGNQPQHF

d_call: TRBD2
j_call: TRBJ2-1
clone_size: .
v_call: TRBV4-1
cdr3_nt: TGCGCCAGCAGCCTCGGAAGCGGGGGGGCCTACAATGAGCAGTTCTTC
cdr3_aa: CASSLGSGGAYNEQFF

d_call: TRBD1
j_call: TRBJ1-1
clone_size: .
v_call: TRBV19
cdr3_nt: TGTGCCAGTAGTGCCTATCTTCGCCGGGACAGGGGCACTGAAGCTTTCTTT
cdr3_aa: CASSAYLRRDRGTEAFF

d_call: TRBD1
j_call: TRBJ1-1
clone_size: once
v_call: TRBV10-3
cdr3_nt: TGTGCCACAGCGGACAGGACGAACACTGAAGCTTTCTTT
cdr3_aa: CATADRTNTEAFF

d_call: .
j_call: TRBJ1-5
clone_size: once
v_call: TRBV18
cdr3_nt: TGTGCCAGCTCCGGGGGCCGGAGCAATCAGCCCCAGCATTTT
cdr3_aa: CASSGGRSNQPQHF

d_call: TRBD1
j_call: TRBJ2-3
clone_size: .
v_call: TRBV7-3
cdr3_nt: TGTGCCAGCAGCTTAAGGCGCCAGACAGGGTTTCACCCGACAGATACGCAGTATTTT
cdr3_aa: CASSLRRQTGFHPTDTQYF

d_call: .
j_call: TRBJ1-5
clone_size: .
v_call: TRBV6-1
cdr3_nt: TGTGCCAGCAGTGATCTTTATCGGGGCCAGCCCCAGCATTTT
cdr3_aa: CASSDLYRGQPQHF

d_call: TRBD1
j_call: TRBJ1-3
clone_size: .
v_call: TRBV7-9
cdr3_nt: TGTGCCAGCAAGCAACGGGACAGGGGAAGAAACACCATATATTTT
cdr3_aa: CASKQRDRGRNTIYF

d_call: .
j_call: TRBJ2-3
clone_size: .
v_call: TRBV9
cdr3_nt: TGTGCCAGCAGCGTAGGAGGGTCAGATACGCAGTATTTT
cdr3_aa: CASSVGGSDTQYF

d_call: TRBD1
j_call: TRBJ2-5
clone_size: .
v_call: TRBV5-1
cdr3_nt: TGCGCCAGCAGCTTTGGGACAGAACAAGAGACCCAGTACTTC
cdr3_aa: CASSFGTEQETQYF

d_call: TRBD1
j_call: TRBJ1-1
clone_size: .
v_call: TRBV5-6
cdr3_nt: TGTGCCAGCAGCTCAGTCGCATGGACAGGGGGACCGGGGAACACTGAAGCTTTCTTT
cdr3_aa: CASSSVAWTGGPGNTEAFF

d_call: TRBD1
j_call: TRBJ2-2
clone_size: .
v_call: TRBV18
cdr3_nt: TGTGCCAGCTCTACCGGGACAGGGTACACCGGGGAGCTGTTTTTT
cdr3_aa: CASSTGTGYTGELFF